One and the same sample provided the 20 T cell receptor beta chains below, sequenced in a study of tumor-infiltrating lymphocytes in primary liver carcinoma. The investigators made TCR beta cDNA from about 510 ng total RNA, using a constant-region primer. Each TCR beta library was derived from three nested multiplex PCR rounds that employed slightly modified ARM-PCR. It was with TRBV1-TRBV30 forward primers and a C-beta reverse primer that the first two PCR rounds were run, at about 10 cycles each. One entry per CDR3 protein results from TCRdb running MiXCR on the multiplex PCR reads. The profile shows approximately 300,000 distinct CDR3 sequences, roughly two thirds of them singletons. The authors took blood RNA from unsorted whole blood and also extracted germline DNA. Specimen: peripheral blood. These receptors all stem from a man in his forties or fifties with primary liver carcinoma and hepatitis B virus infection.

About this clonotype itself: A read error may explain this, as a much larger clone is one base away. The chain uses TRBV12-3 or TRBV12-4 and TRBJ2-1; a possible D gene is TRBD2 (6 bases). CDR3 length: 15 amino acids. The V and J ends lost 3 bases and 7 bases respectively, with 16 bases between them. CDR3: CASSFPRRAGNEQFF. The CDR3, as DNA: TGTGCCAGCAGTTTCCCCAGGAGGGCCGGGAATGAGCAGTTCTTC.

This chain joins TRBV6-6 and TRBJ2-2; TRBD1 agrees at 7 bases. Germline trimming cut 3 bases from V and 2 bases from J; bases unmatched to any gene: 21. There are 21 residues in the CDR3. In germline, CDR1 is MNHNY, CDR2 SVGAGI (reference sequence). The CDR3 sequence is CASSYCTGVIRTAINTGELFF. DNA for the CDR3: TGTGCCAGCAGTTATTGTACAGGGGTCATTCGTACCGCTATAAACACCGGGGAGCTGTTTTTT.

This sequence joins TRBV30 and TRBJ1-1; D is ambiguous. V lost 1 base, J lost 1 base, and 7 bases lay in between. In germline, CDR1 is GTSNPN, CDR2 SVGIG (reference sequence). CDR3 length: 13 residues. CDR3 nucleotide sequence: TGTGCCTGGAGTGCCTACAAGAACACTGAAGCTTTCTTT. Its protein is CAWSAYKNTEAFF.

About this clonotype: One end of the junction varies from germline; a read error may be responsible. The chain carries TRBV10-1 and TRBJ2-2, with D possibly being TRBD2 (5 bases). CDR1 is WNHNN and CDR2 is SYGVQD in the germline V gene (reference sequence). The CDR3 contains 15 residues. The CDR3 region has the DNA TGTGCCAGCAGTGACTCGCTAGCTTGGCCCGGGGAGCTGTTTTTT. Residues: CASSDSLAWPGELFF.

J is TRBJ1-2 and V is TRBV25-1; TRBD1 might be the D (5 bases). Deletions cut 3 bases from V and 4 bases from J, with 12 bases between. The length of the CDR3 is 14 residues. Looked up from germline, CDR1 is MGHDK and CDR2 is SYGVNS. CDR3 loop: CASSEPGHIYGYTF. CDR3 bases: TGTGCCAGCAGTGAGCCCGGACACATCTATGGCTACACCTTC.

The V call is TRBV29-1, the J call TRBJ1-2; a possible D gene is TRBD1 (6 bases). With 7 bases removed from V and 7 bases from J, the gap between germline ends came to 25 bases. CDR1 and CDR2 (germline): SQVTM, ANQGSEA. This CDR3 has 15 residues. CDR3 loop: CSATLGAGKGGGYTF. The DNA for the CDR3 is TGCAGCGCTACACTGGGGGCAGGGAAAGGGGGTGGCTACACCTTC.

This clonotype turned up a few times. This rearrangement joins TRBV30 to TRBJ2-7, with unresolved D. The CDR3 is 12 residues long. Trimming cost V 2 bases and J 6 bases, with 11 bases left between them. From germline, CDR1 is GTSNPN and CDR2 SVGIG (reference sequence). Here the CDR3 DNA reads TGTGCCTGGAGTAACCGGGCCCGCGAGCAGTACTTC. This translates into CAWSNRAREQYF.

This chain uses TRBV10-3 with TRBJ2-1, with D tentatively TRBD1 (6 bases). Germline V gene lookup returns CDR1 ENHRY and CDR2 SYGVKD. V was shortened by 7 bases and J by 2 bases, with 9 bases between the two germline ends. CDR3 length equals 13 residues. For the CDR3, the DNA is TGTGCCATCACCTGGGACACCTACAATGAGCAGTTCTTC. Translated: CAITWDTYNEQFF.

Regarding this clonotype: A much larger clonotype is one base distant, so this may be a read error. This chain connects TRBV4-1 to TRBJ1-1; tentative D call: TRBD1 (5 bases). V was shortened by 5 bases and J by 4 bases, with 20 bases between the two germline ends. Germline lookup yields CDR1 MGHRA and CDR2 YSYEKL. The CDR3 consists of 16 residues. The CDR3 nucleotides are TGCGCCAGCAGCACCCCGGCTGGAGGGGCTGTCACTGAAGCTTTCTTT. Translated, it gives CASSTPAGGAVTEAFF.

This clonotype appeared many times. The chain employs TRBV6-1 and TRBJ1-1; perhaps TRBD1 as D (5 bases). Per germline, CDR1 MNHNS and CDR2 SASEGT. V was trimmed by 2 bases and J by 5 bases, leaving 15 bases between them. The CDR3 is 15 amino acids. The CDR3 reads CASSELKGRDTEAFF. In DNA, the CDR3 is TGTGCCAGCAGTGAACTAAAGGGGCGAGATACTGAAGCTTTCTTT.

As concerns this clonotype: With a much larger clone just one base away, this may be a read error. In this CDR3 the conserved last residue, phenylalanine or tryptophan, is missing, so a read error is likely. This rearrangement joins TRBV5-1 to TRBJ2-1; D gene unclear. V was pared by 3 bases and J by 10 bases, with 8 bases between. Germline loops: CDR1 SGHRS, CDR2 YFSETQ. There are 11 residues in the CDR3. The CDR3 region has the DNA TGCGCCAGCAGCTCAGCCTGGGAGCAGTTCATC. Translating it yields CASSSAWEQFI.

At least ten counts were recorded for this clonotype. The chain joins TRBV4-3 to TRBJ2-4, with 7 bases lining up with TRBD1. With V trimmed by 3 bases and J by 9 bases, 14 bases remained unmatched. Germline values: CDR1 LGHNA, CDR2 YSLEER. The CDR3 has 16 amino acids. CDR3 amino acids: CASSHSGTAGAGIQYF. In nucleotides, the CDR3 is TGCGCCAGCAGCCATTCCGGGACAGCCGGGGCAGGCATTCAGTACTTC.

This clonotype has at least ten counts. The rearrangement joins TRBV29-1 to TRBJ2-7, with D hard to call. Trimming pared 3 bases from V and 6 bases from J, leaving 9 bases between. Germline loops: CDR1 SQVTM, CDR2 ANQGSEA. The CDR3 contains 11 residues. Written as DNA, the CDR3 is TGCAGCGTTGATGGCCCCCTCGAGCAGTACTTC. Translating it yields CSVDGPLEQYF.

With regard to this clonotype: Since a much larger clone is just one base distant, this may be a read error. The V call is TRBV5-5, the J call TRBJ2-1; no definite D call. Germline-derived CDR1 and CDR2 are SGHKS and YYEKEE (reference sequence). The CDR3 is made up of 15 amino acids. V lost 4 bases and J 2 bases, leaving 13 bases between the germline ends. CDR3 nucleotides: TGTGCCAGCAGCCGTGACGGCGAAACCTACAATGAGCAGTTCTTC. Amino acid sequence: CASSRDGETYNEQFF.

The chain carries TRBV19 and TRBJ2-1, with D possibly matching TRBD1 (6 bases). The V end lost 7 bases, the J end lost 9 bases, and 19 bases lay between the germline ends. From germline, CDR1 is LNHDA and CDR2 SQIVND (reference sequence). The CDR3 has 14 amino acids. DNA for the CDR3: TGTGCCAGTACTATGGGGCTAGGGGGAAGTGAGCAGTTCTTC. This translates into CASTMGLGGSEQFF. Full variable domain (rest looked up from reference TRBV19 and TRBJ2-1): DGGITQSPKYLFRKEGQNVTLSCEQNLNHDAMYWYRQDPGQGLRLIYYSQIVNDFQKGDIAEGYSVSREKKESFPLTVTSAQKNPTAFYLCASTMGLGGSEQFFGPGTRLTVL.

The V gene is TRBV18, the J gene TRBJ2-3; 13 bases match TRBD2. With 7 bases clipped from V and 4 bases from J, the junction kept 17 bases outside the gene matches. Germline loops: CDR1 KGHSH, CDR2 LQKENI. CDR3 length: 19 residues. The CDR3 region has the DNA TGTGCCAGCTTACTCATACAGACTAGCGGGAGGAAGTCCCCAGATACGCAGTATTTT. This sequence encodes CASLLIQTSGRKSPDTQYF.

With respect to this clonotype: An end of the junction does not agree with germline; a read error may underlie this. This CDR3 reads CACSPGRRNTGELFF. For the CDR3, the DNA is TGTGCCTGCAGCCCTGGGAGGAGGAACACCGGGGAGTTGTTTTTT. V and J are TRBV11-1 and TRBJ2-2, with D perhaps matching TRBD2 (6 bases). This CDR3 spans 15 amino acids. CDR1 is SGHAT and CDR2 is FQDESV in the germline V gene (reference sequence). Supplemented by reference TRBV11-1 and TRBJ2-2, the full variable domain reads EAEVAQSPRYKITEKSQAVAFWCDPISGHATLYWYRQILGQGPELLVQFQDESVVDDSQLPKDRFSAERLKGVDSTLKIQPAELGDSAMYLCACSPGRRNTGELFFGEGSRLTVL.

In regard to this clonotype: This may be a read error, as it is one base from a much larger clone. The CDR3 region has the DNA TGTGCCAGCATCCAAGAGCCCTCATCGGGTCTTTACAATGAGCAGTTCTTC. Its protein is CASIQEPSSGLYNEQFF. The chain is built from TRBV4-2 and TRBJ2-1; no clear D. CDR1 is LGHNA and CDR2 is YNFKEQ in the germline V gene. The CDR3 runs to 17 residues.

In its sample, this clonotype was seen once. The CDR3 protein is CASSLGQGSRNTIYF. In DNA, the CDR3 is TGCGCCAGCAGCCTGGGACAGGGGTCTAGAAACACCATATATTTT. The chain carries TRBV4-1 and TRBJ1-3, with 10 bases fitting TRBD1. V gave up 4 bases and J gave up 5 bases; unmatched junction bases: 5. Germline V gene sequence: CDR1 MGHRA, CDR2 YSYEKL. CDR3 length equals 15 residues.

In this sample, this clonotype turned up a few times. The gene calls are TRBV4-3 and TRBJ2-6, with D possibly matching TRBD1 (6 bases). The CDR3 is made up of 15 amino acids. Trimming stripped 3 bases from V and 2 bases from J, with 8 bases between. Germline CDR1 is LGHNA and CDR2 is YSLEER. CDR3 sequence (DNA): TGCGCCAGCAGCCAGGGGACACCTGGGGCCAACGTCCTGACTTTC. Protein: CASSQGTPGANVLTF.